These 30 T cell receptor beta chains were sequenced from one sample in a study of shared clonotypes between healthy human individuals. Sequencing used immunoSEQ multiplex PCR; TCRdb keeps in-frame clones, though not all of them. The sample holds some 980,000 clones, over 60% seen once. The sample comprised memory CD4+ T cells sorted from blood. Specified subset: CD45RA-negative fraction. The source is a man younger than 35 in good health.

This chain uses TRBV5-1 with TRBJ2-1, with 9 bases identical to TRBD2. Germline CDR1 reads SGHRS; CDR2 reads YFSETQ. Trimming took 0 bases from V and 6 from J; bases not matched to a gene: 1. The CDR3 is 14 residues long. CDR3 bases: TGCGCCAGCAGCTTGGGAGCGGGGGGCAATGAGCAGTTCTTC. Translation: CASSLGAGGNEQFF.

The V gene is TRBV6-1, the J gene TRBJ2-3; 7 bases map to TRBD2. With V trimmed by 4 bases and J by 2 bases, 9 bases remained unmatched. Germline lookup yields CDR1 MNHNS and CDR2 SASEGT. The CDR3 is 16 amino acids. The CDR3: CASSARPGTTTDTQYF. The CDR3, as DNA: TGTGCCAGCAGTGCACGGCCCGGGACTACCACAGATACGCAGTATTTT.

This clone was observed once. The rearrangement links TRBV9 to TRBJ2-3; 10 bases are shared with TRBD1. The CDR3 has 15 amino acids. V lost 3 bases, J lost 5 bases, and 6 bases stayed unmatched. Germline V gives CDR1 SGDLS, CDR2 YYNGEE. Here the CDR3 reads CASSGRDRGLDTQYF. The CDR3, as DNA: TGTGCCAGCAGCGGCCGGGACAGGGGATTAGATACGCAGTATTTT.

This clone was counted many times. The chain links TRBV5-1 to TRBJ2-5; the match to TRBD2 covers 10 bases. Per the germline V gene, CDR1 is SGHRS and CDR2 is YFSETQ. V dropped 4 bases and J dropped 7; count of bases not matched to a gene: 7. The CDR3 has 14 amino acids. Here the CDR3 reads CASSPGTSVVTQYF. The CDR3, as DNA: TGCGCCAGCAGCCCTGGGACTAGCGTGGTGACCCAGTACTTC.

J is TRBJ2-7 and V is TRBV7-2; 9 bases line up with TRBD2. CDR1 is SGHTA, CDR2 FQGNSA, per germline. The V and J ends lost 5 bases and 4 bases, in that order; junction bases with no gene match: 9. The CDR3 is 15 amino acids. The CDR3 coding sequence is TGTGCCAGCAGCCCCCGGCCTAGCGGGGATTACGAGCAGTACTTC. Protein sequence: CASSPRPSGDYEQYF. The full variable domain, with the rest looked up from reference TRBV7-2 and TRBJ2-7, is GAGVSQSPSNKVTEKGKDVELRCDPISGHTALYWYRQSLGQGLEFLIYFQGNSAPDKSGLPSDRFSAERTGGSVSTLTIQRTQQEDSAVYLCASSPRPSGDYEQYFGPGTRLTVT.

This CDR3 is CASKGGEGFGQNIQYF. The CDR3 DNA follows: TGTGCCAGCAAGGGCGGGGAGGGTTTCGGACAAAACATTCAGTACTTC. The chain recombines TRBV11-3 with TRBJ2-4; 7 positions agree with TRBD2. V lost 7 bases and J lost 5; bases outside the gene matches: 14. This CDR3 comprises 16 residues. The germline V gene encodes CDR1 SGHNT and CDR2 YENEEA. Together with reference TRBV11-3 and TRBJ2-4, the CDR3 gives the full variable domain: EAGVVQSPRYKIIEKKQPVAFWCNPISGHNTLYWYLQNLGQGPELLIRYENEEAVDDSQLPKDRFSAERLKGVDSTLKIQPAELGDSAVYLCASKGGEGFGQNIQYFGAGTRLSVL.

In this sample, this clone turned up once. The chain combines TRBV6-5 with TRBJ2-5, with 16 positions matching TRBD2. This CDR3 is built from 14 residues. Germline V gene lookup returns CDR1 MNHEY and CDR2 SVGAGI. The trim removed 2 bases at V and 11 bases at J, leaving 2 bases unmatched. The CDR3 here is CASSYGTSGGEQYF. In nucleotides, the CDR3 is TGTGCCAGCAGTTACGGGACTAGCGGGGGGGAGCAGTACTTC.

This chain joins TRBV7-9 and TRBJ1-1; TRBD1 agrees at 9 bases. CDR3 length: 13 amino acids. CDR1 SEHNR and CDR2 FQNEAQ come from the germline V gene (reference sequence). V lost 7 bases and J lost 6; bases outside the gene matches: 6. The CDR3 spells CASTPGQGSEAFF. As DNA, the CDR3 is TGTGCCAGCACCCCGGGACAGGGTTCTGAAGCTTTCTTT.

This chain uses TRBV6-1 with TRBJ2-2; 11 positions match TRBD1. Germline values: CDR1 MNHNS, CDR2 SASEGT. With 8 bases clipped from V and 4 bases from J, the junction kept 3 bases outside the gene matches. This CDR3 region has 14 residues. CDR3 in amino acids: CASWGQGGTGELFF. CDR3 nucleotide sequence: TGTGCCAGCTGGGGACAGGGGGGCACCGGGGAGCTGTTTTTT.

Comment on this clone: The same CDR3 also results from other DNA sequences found in this sample. The CDR3 protein is CASRWLAGSNTGELFF. The CDR3 DNA reads as TGTGCCAGCAGATGGCTAGCGGGATCGAACACCGGGGAGCTGTTTTTT. The chain carries TRBV2 and TRBJ2-2, with TRBD2 matching 9 bases. Trimming cost V 6 bases and J 0 bases; bases outside gene matches: 5. This CDR3 is built from 16 residues. Germline values: CDR1 SNHLY, CDR2 FYNNEI.

The chain is built from TRBV6-5 and TRBJ1-5; TRBD1 matches at 7 bases. This CDR3 region has 13 residues. V dropped 8 bases and J dropped 6; count of bases not matched to a gene: 7. CDR1 is MNHEY and CDR2 is SVGAGI in the germline V gene. The CDR3 bases are TGTGCCAGCGGCTGGGACAGAGCTCAGCCCCAGCATTTT. This gives the protein CASGWDRAQPQHF.

The V call is TRBV19, the J call TRBJ2-7; TRBD2 might be the D (5 bases). V lost 2 bases to trimming and J lost 7 bases, with 12 bases between them. CDR1 is LNHDA, CDR2 SQIVND, per germline (reference sequence). This CDR3 has 13 amino acids. As DNA, the CDR3 is TGTGCCAGTAGTATAATGGCGGGTCGGGAGCAGTACTTC. This gives the protein CASSIMAGREQYF.

This chain links TRBV6-1 with TRBJ1-2, with D tentatively TRBD1 (5 bases). Per germline, CDR1 MNHNS and CDR2 SASEGT. The CDR3 has 15 amino acids. The V gene lost 6 bases and the J gene lost 4 bases, with 18 bases spanning the gap. CDR3 sequence (DNA): TGTGCCAGCAGCGCGGGGCAGGGTATAGGCTATGGCTACACCTTC. Protein sequence: CASSAGQGIGYGYTF.

The table lists this clone with a count of one. This chain connects TRBV7-9 to TRBJ1-5, with a possible D match to TRBD1 (6 bases). Germline CDR1 reads SEHNR; CDR2 reads FQNEAQ (reference sequence). V lost 4 bases to trimming and J lost 0 bases, with 10 bases between them. This CDR3 region has 15 residues. The CDR3 is CASSYWTDSNQPQHF. The DNA for the CDR3 is TGTGCCAGCAGCTATTGGACAGATAGCAATCAGCCCCAGCATTTT.

Details on this clone: Additional DNA sequences in this sample encode the identical CDR3. V usage is TRBV15 and J usage is TRBJ2-7; D gene unclear. CDR1 and CDR2 (germline): LNHNV, YYDKDF (reference sequence). The CDR3 contains 13 residues. V lost 0 bases and J 4 bases, leaving 7 bases between the germline ends. The CDR3 is CATSRDPGYEQYF. The CDR3 nucleotides are TGTGCCACCAGCAGAGATCCGGGTTACGAGCAGTACTTC.

Written as DNA, the CDR3 is TGTGCCAGCAGCTCCCCGTCAGCGGTGGCCATGTACTTC. Translating it yields CASSSPSAVAMYF. V usage is TRBV7-8 and J usage is TRBJ2-5; TRBD2 might be the D (5 bases). V was trimmed by 4 bases and J by 13 bases, leaving 19 bases between them. The CDR3 is made up of 13 amino acids. Germline CDR1 is SGHVS and CDR2 is FQNEAQ.

This clone was seen once. J is TRBJ2-3 and V is TRBV7-9; D is perhaps TRBD2 (6 bases). With 1 base removed from V and 2 bases from J, the gap between germline ends came to 10 bases. Germline loops: CDR1 SEHNR, CDR2 FQNEAQ (reference sequence). The length of the CDR3 is 15 residues. The CDR3 loop reads CASSLGGGTTDTQYF. The CDR3 nucleotides read TGTGCCAGCAGCTTAGGGGGAGGTACCACAGATACGCAGTATTTT.

The rearrangement links TRBV5-1 to TRBJ1-2; TRBD1 aligns across 8 bases. V was pared by 4 bases and J by 5 bases, with 13 bases of the junction left unmatched. Germline loops: CDR1 SGHRS, CDR2 YFSETQ. The CDR3 is 16 residues long. CDR3 loop: CASSPWERRGQYGYTF. DNA of the CDR3: TGCGCCAGCAGCCCTTGGGAGCGCAGGGGGCAATATGGCTACACCTTC.

The chain couples TRBV6-1 to TRBJ2-7; 14 nucleotides match TRBD2. Losses at the gene ends were 2 bases for V and 2 bases for J; bases not matched to a gene: 5. The CDR3 is 17 residues long. CDR1 and CDR2 (germline): MNHNS, SASEGT. CDR3: CASSEFLTSGRAYEQYF. CDR3 sequence (DNA): TGTGCCAGCAGTGAATTCCTGACTAGCGGGAGGGCCTACGAGCAGTACTTC.

The chain employs TRBV30 and TRBJ2-7; 9 nucleotides line up with TRBD2. CDR3 length equals 13 residues. Looked up from germline, CDR1 is GTSNPN and CDR2 is SVGIG (reference sequence). Trimming cost V 5 bases and J 2 bases; bases outside gene matches: 4. As DNA, the CDR3 is TGTGCCTGGCGACTAGCGGCGACCTACGAGCAGTACTTC. Translation: CAWRLAATYEQYF.

This clone has a handful of counts. The chain employs TRBV7-9 and TRBJ1-1; no firm D call. This CDR3 is 14 amino acids long. Germline lookup yields CDR1 SEHNR and CDR2 FQNEAQ (reference sequence). Trimming took off 0 bases at V and 0 bases at J, with 5 bases between the two ends. The CDR3 region has the DNA TGTGCCAGCAGCTTAGCCTTAGTGAACACTGAAGCTTTCTTT. Translated, it gives CASSLALVNTEAFF.

J is TRBJ2-3 and V is TRBV4-3; D is unresolved. The CDR3 contains 13 residues. CDR1 is LGHNA and CDR2 is YSLEER in the germline V gene. With 2 bases removed from V and 6 bases from J, the gap between germline ends came to 9 bases. The DNA of the CDR3 is TGCGCCAGCAGCCAAAGAGTGCGTGATACGCAGTATTTT. Translating gives CASSQRVRDTQYF.

V is TRBV7-6 and J is TRBJ2-7, with unresolved D. V lost 5 bases and J lost 0, with 14 bases in between. The CDR3 has 15 amino acids. Germline lookup yields CDR1 SGHVS and CDR2 FNYEAQ. As DNA, the CDR3 is TGTGCCAGCAGCCCAGAAGTTGCGAGCTCCTACGAGCAGTACTTC. It translates to CASSPEVASSYEQYF. The full variable domain, its missing parts supplied by reference TRBV7-6 and TRBJ2-7, is GAGVSQSPRYKVTKRGQDVALRCDPISGHVSLYWYRQALGQGPEFLTYFNYEAQQDKSGLPNDRFSAERPEGSISTLTIQRTEQRDSAMYRCASSPEVASSYEQYFGPGTRLTVT.

V gene TRBV18 combines with J gene TRBJ2-2, with unresolved D. The germline gives CDR1 KGHSH, CDR2 LQKENI. With 0 bases removed from V and 5 bases from J, the gap between germline ends came to 10 bases. This CDR3 has 15 amino acids. The CDR3 nucleotides are TGTGCCAGCTCACCACCGTCCGACTTTACCGGGGAGCTGTTTTTT. Residues: CASSPPSDFTGELFF.

The gene calls are TRBV5-6 and TRBJ1-1, with 11 bases that match TRBD1. V lost 4 bases to trimming and J lost 8 bases; unmatched junction nucleotides: 7. The CDR3 is made up of 14 amino acids. Germline loops: CDR1 SGHDT, CDR2 YYEEEE. CDR3 nucleotides: TGTGCCAGCAGCCTTCGGACAGGGGGCGGCGAAGCTTTCTTT. Translation: CASSLRTGGGEAFF.

V and J are TRBV4-1 and TRBJ2-7; 11 nucleotides align to TRBD2. J gave up 6 bases and V 0 bases, and 7 bases lay outside the gene matches. Germline V gene data show CDR1 as MGHRA and CDR2 as YSYEKL. The length of the CDR3 is 16 residues. CDR3 bases: TGCGCCAGCAGCCAAGATCGAATTAGCGGGGGGGGCGAGCAGTACTTC. This codes for CASSQDRISGGGEQYF.

The genes are TRBV2 and TRBJ2-1; 9 bases are shared with TRBD1. With V trimmed by 7 bases and J by 7 bases, 11 bases remained unmatched. This CDR3 spans 15 amino acids. Germline V lookup: CDR1 SNHLY, CDR2 FYNNEI. The CDR3 region is CASTTGTGSYNEQFF. The CDR3, as DNA: TGTGCCAGCACTACCGGGACAGGGAGTTATAATGAGCAGTTCTTC.

CDR3 DNA: TGTGCCACCGCCCTCAGGGGGAAGAACTATGGCTACACCTTC. Amino acid sequence: CATALRGKNYGYTF. V and J are TRBV6-5 and TRBJ1-2; 7 nucleotides align to TRBD1. The CDR3 spans 14 residues. The germline V gene has CDR1 MNHEY and CDR2 SVGAGI. Unmatched junction bases numbered 10, after V lost 10 bases and J lost 2 bases.

This clone was recorded a few times. The chain carries TRBV10-2 and TRBJ2-2, with 9 bases matching TRBD2. The junction had 4 bases not matched to a gene; V was cut back by 10 bases and J by 4 bases. Per the germline V gene, CDR1 is WSHSY and CDR2 is SAAADI. This CDR3 region has 13 residues. The CDR3 nucleotides read TGCGCCACTTCGACTAGCGGCACCGGGGAGCTGTTTTTT. Translating gives CATSTSGTGELFF.

This clone appeared once. The rearrangement joins TRBV6-5 to TRBJ1-1; D gene ambiguous. The V end was cut by 0 bases, the J end by 3 bases, with 14 bases between. The germline CDR1 and CDR2 sequences are MNHEY and SVGAGI. The CDR3 consists of 16 residues. The chain's CDR3 is CASSYSILGSYTEAFF. As DNA, the CDR3 is TGTGCCAGCAGTTACTCGATCCTTGGGTCATACACTGAAGCTTTCTTT.